This is a list of T cell receptor beta chains from one sample in a study of shared clonotypes between healthy human individuals. The data were produced by immunoSEQ multiplex PCR, yet TCRdb's version contains in-frame clones alone and is incomplete. The sample has about 2 million clones; less than 95% are singletons. Sequencing was done on a sample of naive CD8+ T cells sorted from blood. Receptors were obtained from a young man in good health. Both conserved end residues are part of each CDR3. A D gene is named only where the DNA matches it firmly. Only part of the rows carry a size: once, few, many, or a class if the clone is expanded.

J gene | D gene | V gene | clone size | CDR3 protein | CDR3 DNA
TRBJ2-2 | TRBD2 | TRBV4-1 | . | CASSQETPPTSGNTGELFF | TGCGCCAGCAGCCAAGAGACCCCCCCGACTAGCGGAAACACCGGGGAGCTGTTTTTT
TRBJ1-1 | TRBD1 | TRBV25-1 | once | CASSVTGAAEAFF | TGTGCCAGCAGTGTGACAGGGGCGGCTGAAGCTTTCTTT
TRBJ2-7 | TRBD2 | TRBV19 | . | CASAIPSGTYEQYF | TGTGCCAGTGCCATCCCTAGCGGAACCTACGAGCAGTACTTC
TRBJ2-3 | . | TRBV4-3 | . | CASSQDRDTTSTDTQYF | TGCGCCAGCAGCCAAGATCGGGACACCACTAGCACAGATACGCAGTATTTT
TRBJ2-7 | . | TRBV11-2 | few | CASSLGSYEQYF | TGTGCCAGCAGCTTGGGCAGCTACGAGCAGTACTTC
TRBJ1-1 | TRBD1 | TRBV9 | . | CASSPGGVHTEAFF | TGTGCCAGCAGCCCAGGGGGGGTACACACTGAAGCTTTCTTT
TRBJ1-4 | TRBD1 | TRBV2 | . | CASNMGTGGLTNEKLFF | TGTGCCAGCAATATGGGGACAGGGGGCCTAACTAATGAAAAACTGTTTTTT
TRBJ1-5 | . | TRBV18 | . | CASSPLYEYSNQPQHF | TGTGCCAGCTCACCCTTGTATGAGTATAGCAATCAGCCCCAGCATTTT
TRBJ2-7 | . | TRBV9 | . | CASTLVGGPGDEQYF | TGTGCCAGCACCTTAGTGGGGGGCCCGGGGGACGAGCAGTACTTC
TRBJ2-3 | TRBD2 | TRBV2 | . | CASSRASGGDTQYF | TGTGCCAGCAGTCGTGCCTCGGGGGGGGATACGCAGTATTTT
TRBJ1-2 | . | TRBV6-5 | . | CASSYYAGDYGYTF | TGTGCCAGCAGTTACTATGCGGGGGACTATGGCTACACCTTC
TRBJ1-2 | . | TRBV27 | . | CASSPRGDGYTF | TGTGCCAGCAGCCCTAGGGGCGATGGCTACACCTTC
TRBJ2-7 | TRBD2 | TRBV6-5 | . | CASSPPGSGVYEQYF | TGTGCCAGCTCACCTCCGGGTAGCGGGGTCTACGAGCAGTACTTC
TRBJ2-2 | . | TRBV2 | . | CASKREPNTGELFF | TGTGCCAGCAAAAGGGAACCGAACACCGGGGAGCTGTTTTTT
TRBJ2-7 | TRBD1 | TRBV4-3 | . | CASSPTTGGYEQYF | TGCGCCAGCAGCCCCACGACAGGGGGCTATGAGCAGTACTTC
TRBJ2-7 | TRBD1 | TRBV19 | once | CASSIATGNEQYF | TGTGCCAGTAGTATAGCGACAGGGAACGAGCAGTACTTC
TRBJ2-7 | . | TRBV5-4 | . | CASSFTGSYEQYF | TGTGCCAGCAGCTTTACAGGCTCCTACGAGCAGTACTTC
TRBJ2-2 | TRBD1 | TRBV29-1 | . | CSVEMVTGVPGELFF | TGCAGCGTTGAAATGGTGACAGGGGTTCCCGGGGAGCTGTTTTTT
TRBJ2-5 | . | TRBV11-2 | once | CASSLGITKGILGIETQYF | TGTGCCAGCAGCTTAGGAATCACGAAAGGTATCCTAGGAATTGAGACCCAGTACTTC
TRBJ2-7 | . | TRBV13 | . | CASSSPSQGLSYEQYF | TGTGCCAGCAGTTCGCCCTCCCAGGGATTGTCCTACGAGCAGTACTTC
TRBJ2-3 | . | TRBV4-1 | . | CASSQDLGGITDTQYF | TGCGCCAGCAGCCAAGATCTTGGGGGGATCACAGATACGCAGTATTTT
TRBJ1-1 | . | TRBV5-1 | once | CASSWTASSVDDTEAFF | TGCGCCAGCAGCTGGACAGCTTCCTCGGTAGATGACACTGAAGCTTTCTTT
TRBJ2-7 | . | TRBV19 | . | CASSIIRGGPYEQYF | TGTGCCAGTAGTATCATCAGGGGAGGACCCTACGAGCAGTACTTC
TRBJ2-7 | . | TRBV27 | . | CASSLLGAYEQYF | TGTGCCAGCAGTTTATTAGGGGCCTACGAGCAGTACTTC
TRBJ2-5 | TRBD1 | TRBV7-9 | . | CASSSGDSIQETQYF | TGTGCCAGCAGCTCCGGGGACAGCATCCAAGAGACCCAGTACTTC
TRBJ1-4 | . | TRBV7-6 | . | CASSLDQEGNNEKLFF | TGTGCCAGCAGCTTAGATCAGGAGGGGAATAATGAAAAACTGTTTTTT
TRBJ2-2 | . | TRBV7-9 | . | CASSLASGDPDGGELFF | TGTGCCAGCAGCTTAGCATCTGGGGACCCAGACGGCGGGGAGCTGTTTTTT
TRBJ1-1 | . | TRBV9 | . | CASSLRAMNTEAFF | TGTGCCAGCAGCCTCCGGGCCATGAACACTGAAGCTTTCTTT
TRBJ2-2 | TRBD2 | TRBV7-6 | . | CASSLVPGGRATGELFF | TGTGCCAGCAGCTTAGTACCTGGCGGGAGGGCCACCGGGGAGCTGTTTTTT
TRBJ1-2 | . | TRBV29-1 | . | CSVEDQRQGTGGYTF | TGCAGCGTTGAAGATCAACGGCAGGGGACCGGGGGCTACACCTTC
TRBJ1-2 | . | TRBV9 | once | CASSVAGGRYGYTF | TGTGCCAGCAGCGTAGCTGGGGGCAGGTATGGCTACACCTTC
TRBJ2-7 | . | TRBV4-3 | . | CASSQDGLAGAPYEQYF | TGCGCCAGCAGCCAAGACGGGCTCGCGGGTGCCCCTTACGAGCAGTACTTC
TRBJ1-2 | . | TRBV28 | few | CASRTMAGYGYTF | TGTGCCAGCAGGACCATGGCTGGATATGGCTACACCTTC
TRBJ1-3 | . | TRBV19 | once | CASRDLGGIDGNTIYF | TGTGCCAGTAGAGACCTCGGGGGGATTGATGGAAACACCATATATTTT
TRBJ2-1 | TRBD1 | TRBV27 | . | CASTFRDSYNEQFF | TGTGCCAGCACTTTCCGGGACAGTTACAATGAGCAGTTCTTC
TRBJ1-1 | . | TRBV27 | . | CASSLSGVNTEAFF | TGTGCCAGCAGTTTATCGGGAGTGAACACTGAAGCTTTCTTT
TRBJ1-1 | . | TRBV4-3 | . | CASSQGTAVEAFF | TGCGCCAGCAGCCAAGGGACAGCGGTTGAAGCTTTCTTT
TRBJ2-1 | . | TRBV27 | . | CASSTLNRAENEQFF | TGTGCCAGCAGCACTCTCAACCGGGCCGAGAATGAGCAGTTCTTC
TRBJ2-3 | . | TRBV10-3 | . | CAISEYRGQGTDTQYF | TGTGCCATCAGTGAGTACCGTGGGCAGGGAACAGATACGCAGTATTTT
TRBJ1-4 | TRBD1 | TRBV7-9 | . | CASSFTGAEATNEKLFF | TGTGCCAGCAGCTTTACAGGGGCCGAGGCAACTAATGAAAAACTGTTTTTT
TRBJ2-7 | TRBD1 | TRBV27 | once | CASSQGQGAGEQYF | TGTGCCAGCAGTCAGGGACAGGGAGCCGGCGAGCAGTACTTC
TRBJ2-2 | . | TRBV14 | . | CASSPTAGQYTGELFF | TGTGCCAGCAGCCCAACAGCCGGACAGTACACCGGGGAGCTGTTTTTT
TRBJ2-1 | . | TRBV7-9 | . | CASSLADNEQFF | TGTGCCAGCAGCTTAGCGGACAATGAGCAGTTCTTC
TRBJ2-1 | . | TRBV5-5 | . | CASSFVRSSYNEQFF | TGTGCCAGCAGCTTTGTGCGGTCCTCCTACAATGAGCAGTTCTTC
TRBJ2-7 | . | TRBV28 | . | CASSLAGRTYEQYF | TGTGCCAGCAGTTTAGCCGGGCGTACCTACGAGCAGTACTTC
TRBJ2-1 | TRBD2 | TRBV27 | . | CASRPSQIAGVGNEQFF | TGTGCCAGCAGACCCAGTCAGATAGCGGGAGTGGGCAATGAGCAGTTCTTC
TRBJ2-7 | . | TRBV4-1 | . | CASSQDVFRTYEQYF | TGCGCCAGCAGCCAAGATGTCTTCCGAACCTACGAGCAGTACTTC
TRBJ2-7 | . | TRBV27 | . | CASSPQAFSYEQYF | TGTGCCAGCAGTCCCCAGGCTTTCTCCTACGAGCAGTACTTC
TRBJ1-5 | . | TRBV2 | . | CASSETTGSNQPQHF | TGTGCCAGCAGCGAGACTACAGGGTCCAATCAGCCCCAGCATTTT
TRBJ1-2 | . | TRBV9 | . | CASSVVAEPITSGHYGYTF | TGTGCCAGCAGCGTAGTCGCGGAACCAATCACTTCAGGGCACTATGGCTACACCTTC
TRBJ1-1 | TRBD1 | TRBV7-9 | . | CASNLTGGTEAFF | TGTGCCAGCAATCTCACAGGGGGCACTGAAGCTTTCTTT
TRBJ2-1 | TRBD2 | TRBV7-9 | once | CASSLRTSGENNEQFF | TGTGCCAGCAGCCTAAGGACTAGCGGGGAAAACAATGAGCAGTTCTTC
TRBJ1-1 | . | TRBV4-1 | . | CASSQLQGGSEAFF | TGCGCCAGCAGCCAACTGCAGGGAGGGTCTGAAGCTTTCTTT
TRBJ1-1 | TRBD1 | TRBV5-6 | . | CASSFGQGFTEAFF | TGTGCCAGCAGCTTTGGACAGGGTTTTACTGAAGCTTTCTTT